These 7 T cell receptor beta chains were sequenced from one sample in a study of T cell repertoires in cytomegalovirus infection. A single record per CDR3 protein comes from TCRdb applying MiXCR to the reads. The data contain roughly 250,000 distinct CDR3 sequences, approximately 13% of them seen just once; the ten biggest clones take up 1.5% to 2%. Material: PBMCs. The receptors come from a human donor in good health (CMV status not recorded). Some clones in this sample may be carry-over from other donors' samples.

This clonotype was recorded many times. The gene calls are TRBV5-4 and TRBJ2-4; maybe TRBD2 (6 bases). Germline assignment: CDR1 SGHNT and CDR2 YYREEE (reference sequence). Trimming stripped 5 bases from V and 6 bases from J, with 12 bases between. This CDR3 spans 13 amino acids. CDR3 nucleotide sequence: TGTGCCAGCAGTCTCGGGACTTCAAACATTCAGTACTTC. Protein sequence: CASSLGTSNIQYF. The entire variable domain, with the rest obtained from reference TRBV5-4 and TRBJ2-4, is as follows: ETGVTQSPTHLIKTRGQQVTLRCSSQSGHNTVSWYQQALGQGPQFIFQYYREEENGRGNFPPRFSGLQFPNYSSELNVNALELDDSALYLCASSLGTSNIQYFGAGTRLSVL.

This clonotype was counted many times. The gene calls are TRBV6-6 and TRBJ2-3; 10 nucleotides agree with TRBD2. This CDR3 contains 16 residues. V lost 10 bases, J lost 5 bases, and 15 bases stayed unmatched. Germline V gives CDR1 MNHNY, CDR2 SVGAGI (reference sequence). The CDR3 nucleotides read TGTGCCACCTCTGAGCCCAGCGGGGGGGCCCAAGATACGCAGTATTTT. Protein sequence: CATSEPSGGAQDTQYF.

This clonotype turned up a few times. CDR3 in DNA: TGTGCCAGCAGTTCAACTAGCTTTCGGCAGTACTTC. Its protein product is CASSSTSFRQYF. This chain connects TRBV12-3 or TRBV12-4 to TRBJ2-7; possibly TRBD2 for D (6 bases). The CDR3 sequence is 12 residues long. The germline V and J ends were trimmed by 4 bases and 9 bases, with 13 bases remaining between them.

The chain recombines TRBV7-4 with TRBJ1-2; possibly TRBD1 for D (6 bases). The CDR3 spans 16 residues. The V gene lost 5 bases and the J gene lost 5 bases, with 21 bases spanning the gap. Germline CDR1 SGHVT, CDR2 SQSDAQ. CDR3 loop: CASSPPDSVGAYGYTF. Written as DNA, the CDR3 is TGTGCCAGCAGCCCGCCGGACAGCGTTGGAGCTTATGGCTACACCTTC.

This clonotype was seen only a few times. The V gene is TRBV7-9, the J gene TRBJ2-7; 8 bases are a match to TRBD2. Losses at the gene ends were 0 bases for V and 4 bases for J; bases not matched to a gene: 5. This CDR3 is 15 amino acids long. Germline CDR1 is SEHNR and CDR2 is FQNEAQ (reference sequence). The CDR3 DNA reads TGTGCCAGCAGCTTAGCGAAAACTAGCGGATACGAGCAGTACTTC. Its protein is CASSLAKTSGYEQYF.

This CDR3 is CASSQAARGQTTPNTDTQYF. CDR3 sequence (DNA): TGTGCCAGCAGCCAAGCCGCGCGGGGACAGACCACCCCGAACACAGATACGCAGTATTTT. The chain uses TRBV4-2 and TRBJ2-3, with TRBD1 as a possible D gene (7 bases). Trimming cost V 1 base and J 2 bases, with 25 bases left between them. This CDR3 has 20 amino acids. The germline gives CDR1 LGHNA, CDR2 YNFKEQ.

This clonotype was recorded at least ten times. This rearrangement joins TRBV6-2 or TRBV6-3 to TRBJ2-2, with D possibly being TRBD2 (7 bases). V shed 2 bases and J shed 4 bases, with 17 bases lying between them. The CDR3 has 17 amino acids. Germline V lookup: CDR1 MNHEY, CDR2 SVGEGT. CDR3 region: CASSYTVAGAFTGELFF. In nucleotides, the CDR3 is TGTGCCAGCAGTTACACGGTGGCGGGGGCCTTCACCGGGGAGCTGTTTTTT.